This T cell receptor (beta chain) was sequenced for a study of Graves' ophthalmopathy and Graves' hyperthyroidism. Points from the study as a whole: From stable hyperthyroidism, ophthalmopathy was separated by a 13-signature model with 87.88% sensitivity and 75% to 82% specificity.

This clonotype was observed a handful of times. No antigen is known for it. As the template, RNA transcripts were used to amplify TCR beta CDR3 regions. The workflow started with a first-round RT-PCR run with HTBI primers and then moved on to a second-round multiplex PCR. TCRdb reanalysed the multiplex PCR reads using MiXCR and keeps one entry per CDR3 protein. The repertoire holds around 1,000,000 distinct CDR3 sequences, 35% to 45% seen once, with around 10% in the top ten. The V segment lost 6 bases and the J segment 8 bases; nucleotides outside the gene matches: 5. The CDR3 spans 13 residues. Germline CDR1 reads DFQATT; CDR2 reads SNEGSKA (reference sequence).

This chain joins TRBV20-1 and TRBJ1-6; 9 bases line up with TRBD1. The sequence came from an adult man with Graves' hyperthyroidism. Sequencing input: peripheral blood or thyroid tissue (not recorded which). The CDR3 nucleotides are TGCAGTGCAGGGACAGGGAGTGATTCACCCCTCCACTTT. It encodes CSAGTGSDSPLHF.